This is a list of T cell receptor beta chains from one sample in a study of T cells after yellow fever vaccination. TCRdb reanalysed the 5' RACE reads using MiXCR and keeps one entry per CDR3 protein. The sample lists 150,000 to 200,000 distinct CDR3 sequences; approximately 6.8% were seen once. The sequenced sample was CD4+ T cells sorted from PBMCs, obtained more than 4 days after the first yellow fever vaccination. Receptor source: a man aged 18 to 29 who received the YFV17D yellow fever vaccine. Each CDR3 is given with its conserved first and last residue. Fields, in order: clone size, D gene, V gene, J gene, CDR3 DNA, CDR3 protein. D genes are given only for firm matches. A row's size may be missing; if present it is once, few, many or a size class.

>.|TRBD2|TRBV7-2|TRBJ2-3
TGTGCCAGCAGCTTACGGGCTAGCGGGAACGGAGCAGATACGCAGTATTTT
CASSLRASGNGADTQYF
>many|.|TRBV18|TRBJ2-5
TGTGCCAGCTCACCAAGGGCGGAGACCCAGTACTTC
CASSPRAETQYF
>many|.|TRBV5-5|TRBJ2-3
TGTGCCAGCAGCGGCGGACTTAGCACAGATACGCAGTATTTT
CASSGGLSTDTQYF
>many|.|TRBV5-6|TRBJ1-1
TGTGCCAGCAGCTTGGAGGGGCGGAACACTGAAGCTTTCTTT
CASSLEGRNTEAFF
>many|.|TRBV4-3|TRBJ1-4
TGCGCCAGCAGCCAAGGTCCGAGACAGGATAATGAAAAACTGTTTTTT
CASSQGPRQDNEKLFF
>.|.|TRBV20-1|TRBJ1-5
TGCAGTGCTAGGTGGGGGTATCAGCCCCAGCATTTT
CSARWGYQPQHF
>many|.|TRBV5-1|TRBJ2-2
TGCGTCAGCAGCTTGGGGCCCAGGACGAACACCGGGGAGCTGTTTTTT
CVSSLGPRTNTGELFF
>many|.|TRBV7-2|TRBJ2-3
TGTGCCAGCAGCTTGGGCTTCACAGATACGCAGTATTTT
CASSLGFTDTQYF
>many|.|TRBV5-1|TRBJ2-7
TGCGCCAGCAGCTTGTCGTCCAACTCCTACGAGCAGTACTTC
CASSLSSNSYEQYF
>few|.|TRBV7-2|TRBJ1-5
TGTGCCAGCAGCCTACAGGGCAGGCAGCCCCAGCATTTT
CASSLQGRQPQHF
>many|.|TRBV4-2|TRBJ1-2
TGTGCCAGCAGCCAAGAAGCAGGGCCTGGCTACACCTTC
CASSQEAGPGYTF
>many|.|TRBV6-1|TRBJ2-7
TGTGCCAGCAGCGCCCTGGAGCGGGACGAGCAGTACTTC
CASSALERDEQYF
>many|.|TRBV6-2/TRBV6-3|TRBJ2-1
TGTGCCAGCAGTCCATGGGCAGCCCAACAAGATGAGCAGTTCTTC
CASSPWAAQQDEQFF
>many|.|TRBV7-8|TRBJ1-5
TGTGCCAGCAGCTTAGTCGATTACCAGCCCCAGCATTTT
CASSLVDYQPQHF
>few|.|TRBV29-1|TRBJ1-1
TGCAGCGCGATAAATAGAGGATCGAACACTGAAGCTTTCTTT
CSAINRGSNTEAFF
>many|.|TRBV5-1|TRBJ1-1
TGCGCCAGCAGCACCGGACAGAACACTGAAGCTTTCTTT
CASSTGQNTEAFF
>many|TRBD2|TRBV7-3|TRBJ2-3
TGTGCCAGCAGCCCCGCTAGCGGTGGGACAGATACGCAGTATTTT
CASSPASGGTDTQYF
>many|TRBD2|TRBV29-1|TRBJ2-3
TGCAGCGTTGTGGGGCTAGCGGGAACTAGCACAGATACGCAGTATTTT
CSVVGLAGTSTDTQYF
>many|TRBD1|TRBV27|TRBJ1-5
TGTGCCAGCAGTATAGGACAGGGGGCGAGGAATCAGCCCCAGCATTTT
CASSIGQGARNQPQHF
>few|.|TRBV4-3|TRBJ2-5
TGCGCCAGCAGCCAAGTCTTCCCTAAGGCCTTGGGAGATTTCGAGACCCAGTACTTC
CASSQVFPKALGDFETQYF
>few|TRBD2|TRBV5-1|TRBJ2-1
TGCGCCAGCAGCTTTGAGCCAGCGGGGGTCCCGAATGAGCAGTTCTTC
CASSFEPAGVPNEQFF
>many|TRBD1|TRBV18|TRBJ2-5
TGTGCCAGCTCCTTCGTCGGGACAGGTCAAGAGACCCAGTACTTC
CASSFVGTGQETQYF
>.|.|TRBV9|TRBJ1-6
TGTGCCAGCAGCGTCAAGGAGTCCTATAATTCACCCCTCCACTTT
CASSVKESYNSPLHF
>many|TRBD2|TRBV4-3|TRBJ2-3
TGCGCCAGCAGCCAAGCCGGACTAGCGGCCAGCACAGATACGCAGTATTTT
CASSQAGLAASTDTQYF
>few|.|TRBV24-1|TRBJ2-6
TGTGCCACCCATGGAGGGAAGCTCGTCCTGACTTTC
CATHGGKLVLTF
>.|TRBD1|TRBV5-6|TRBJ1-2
TGTGCCAGCAGATTCGGGACAGGTGGCTACACCTTC
CASRFGTGGYTF
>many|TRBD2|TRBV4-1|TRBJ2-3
TGCGCCAGCAGCGGACTAGCGGGAAGTTCTAGCACAGATACGCAGTATTTT
CASSGLAGSSSTDTQYF
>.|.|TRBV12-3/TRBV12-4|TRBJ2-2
TGTGCCAGCAGTCGTCTGGTTAACACCGGGGAGCTGTTTTTT
CASSRLVNTGELFF
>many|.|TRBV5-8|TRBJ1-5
TGTGCCAGCAGCTTGATGGGATCACGCAATCAGCCCCAGCATTTT
CASSLMGSRNQPQHF
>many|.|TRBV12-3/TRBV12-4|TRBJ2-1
TGTGCCATTTTCAGGGGGGCCTGGTACAATGAGCAGTTCTTC
CAIFRGAWYNEQFF
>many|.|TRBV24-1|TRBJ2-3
TGTGCCACCAGTGATTCCCGGGGGGCCATCACAGATACGCAGTATTTT
CATSDSRGAITDTQYF